The present TCR beta chain was sequenced within a study of T cells in Graves' hyperthyroidism and ophthalmopathy. Study-wide results and caveats: Peripheral blood also featured most of the thyroid clonotypes expanded above 0.001.

Hyperthyroidism of Graves' type that showed no ophthalmopathy progression within 18 months was stable. Patients were excluded because of uncontrolled infection, other autoimmune disease, pregnancy or lactation. Orbital computed tomography, thyroid ultrasound, serum thyroxine and TRAb, and clinical symptoms together informed the diagnoses. To note about this clonotype: The antigen remains undetermined.

CDR3 length: 13 amino acids. The V gene lost 0 bases and the J gene lost 3 bases, with 7 bases spanning the gap. In germline, CDR1 is SGHDT, CDR2 YYEEEE. RNA transcripts were the template for amplifying TCR beta CDR3 regions. HTBI primers were used for first-round RT-PCR of the TCR CDR3. TCRdb recomputed calls from the multiplex PCR reads with MiXCR, one row per CDR3 protein. The sample yields a few hundred thousand distinct CDR3 sequences, 18% seen once. The sequence was collected from a woman aged 50 to 65 with Graves' hyperthyroidism. Sequencing was performed on blood. The chain couples TRBV5-6 to TRBJ2-7; the D is unclear. CDR3 sequence (DNA): TGTGCCAGCAGCTTGGCCTCTGGCTACGAGCAGTACGTC. Translation: CASSLASGYEQYV.